Given below is one T cell receptor beta chain in context. The antigen is unknown. This specimen belongs to a study of vaccination effects on CD4 cells after COVID-19. Sequencing in the ViraFEST assay came after antigen-specific CD4+ T cells had been expanded with viral peptide pools, which were used to stimulate PBMC. Culture proceeded for approximately 10 days, and CD4+ T cells were then isolated. Either the mRNA-1273 or the BNT162b2 vaccine was given to participants as two doses. Half of the medium was exchanged for IL-2 medium on both days 3 and 7. Assay: immunoSEQ multiplex PCR; the TCRdb copy retains only in-frame clones and omits some. The data hold around 24,000 clones, with roughly 79% observed a single time. The sample here was CD4+ T cells from PBMCs cultured with SARS-CoV-2 spike peptides, taken after COVID-19 vaccination. The origin of this receptor is a human donor who received a COVID-19 vaccine. Some clones in this sample may be carry-over from other donors' samples.

CDR3 coding DNA: TGTGCCAGCAGTGAGATCCCGGGACTAGCGGGGGGCCGGACCGGGGAGCTGTTTTTT. It codes for CASSEIPGLAGGRTGELFF. V and J are TRBV2 and TRBJ2-2; 15 bases agree with TRBD2. This CDR3 comprises 19 residues. CDR1 and CDR2 from the germline V gene are SNHLY and FYNNEI. With 3 bases clipped from V and 5 bases from J, the junction kept 10 bases outside the gene matches. Combining the CDR3 with reference TRBV2 and TRBJ2-2 gives the whole variable domain EPEVTQTPSHQVTQMGQEVILRCVPISNHLYFYWYRQILGQKVEFLVSFYNNEISEKSEIFDDQFSVERPDGSNFTLKIRSTKLEDSAMYFCASSEIPGLAGGRTGELFFGEGSRLTVL.